The entry below describes one TCR beta chain. The antigen is unknown. This sample was included in a study of shared clonotypes between healthy human individuals. Overall study results and limits: Rarefaction indicated that sorted-subset sequencing remained incomplete although depth was large.

V lost 0 bases, J lost 7 bases, and 12 bases lay in between. There are 15 residues in the CDR3. Germline V lookup: CDR1 MGHRA, CDR2 YSYEKL. For sorted subsets, roughly 210 ng DNA per replicate equaled 30,000 or so T cell genomes. The protocol was immunoSEQ multiplex PCR, while the TCRdb copy is restricted to in-frame clones and leaves out a portion. The sample yields hundreds of thousands of clones, 85% to 95% seen once. Naive CD8 cells comprised CD45RO-negative, CCR7-positively selected cells, excluding terminally differentiated effector memory CD45RA+ cells. V is TRBV4-1 and J is TRBJ2-2; D is uncertain. This TCR was recovered from a woman between 25 and 40 years old in good health. The source material was naive CD8+ T cells sorted from blood. Here the CDR3 reads CASSQDSRSLGELFF. The CDR3 DNA follows: TGCGCCAGCAGCCAAGATTCCAGGAGCCTCGGGGAGCTGTTTTTT.